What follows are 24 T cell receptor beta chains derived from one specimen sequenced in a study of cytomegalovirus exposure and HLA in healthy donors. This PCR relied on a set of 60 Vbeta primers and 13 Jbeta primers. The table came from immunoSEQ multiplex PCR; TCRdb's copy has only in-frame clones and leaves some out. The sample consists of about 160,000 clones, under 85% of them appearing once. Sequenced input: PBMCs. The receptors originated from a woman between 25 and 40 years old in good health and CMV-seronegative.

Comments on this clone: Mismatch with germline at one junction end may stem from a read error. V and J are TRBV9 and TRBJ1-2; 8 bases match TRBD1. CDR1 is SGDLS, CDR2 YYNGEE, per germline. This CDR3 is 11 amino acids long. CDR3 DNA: TGTGCCAGCAGCTTACAGGGGGAATTTGCCTTC. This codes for CASSLQGEFAF.

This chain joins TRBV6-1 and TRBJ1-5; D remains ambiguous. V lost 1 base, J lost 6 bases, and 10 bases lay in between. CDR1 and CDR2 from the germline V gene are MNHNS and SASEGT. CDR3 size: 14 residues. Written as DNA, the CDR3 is TGTGCCAGCAGTGAAGGCGGCGATGGTCAGCCCCAGCATTTT. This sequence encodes CASSEGGDGQPQHF.

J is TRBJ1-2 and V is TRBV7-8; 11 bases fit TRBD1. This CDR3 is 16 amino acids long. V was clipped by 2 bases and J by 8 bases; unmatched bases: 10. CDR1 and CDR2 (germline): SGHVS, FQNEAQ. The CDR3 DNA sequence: TGTGCCAGCAGCTTACGATACGGGACAGGGGGTGAAGGCTACACCTTC. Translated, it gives CASSLRYGTGGEGYTF.

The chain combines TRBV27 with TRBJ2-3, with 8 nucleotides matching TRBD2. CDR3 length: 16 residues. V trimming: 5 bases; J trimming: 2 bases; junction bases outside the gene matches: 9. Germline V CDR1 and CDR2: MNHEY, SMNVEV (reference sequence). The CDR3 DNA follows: TGTGCCAGCAGTCTCTCTGCGGGGGGACTCACAGATACGCAGTATTTT. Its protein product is CASSLSAGGLTDTQYF.

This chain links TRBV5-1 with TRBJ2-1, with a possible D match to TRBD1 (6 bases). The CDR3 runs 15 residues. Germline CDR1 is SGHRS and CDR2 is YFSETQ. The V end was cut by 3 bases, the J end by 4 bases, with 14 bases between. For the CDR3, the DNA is TGCGCCAGCAGCTACTTGGACAGAGCTTACAATGAGCAGTTCTTC. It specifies CASSYLDRAYNEQFF.

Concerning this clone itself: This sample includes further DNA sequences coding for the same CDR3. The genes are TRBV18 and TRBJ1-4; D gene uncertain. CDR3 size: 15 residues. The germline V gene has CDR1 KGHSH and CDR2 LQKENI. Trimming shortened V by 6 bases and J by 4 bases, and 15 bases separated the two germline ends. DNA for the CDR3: TGTGCCAGCTCTCAAAGCGGAGGGCTTAATGAAAAACTGTTTTTT. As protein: CASSQSGGLNEKLFF.

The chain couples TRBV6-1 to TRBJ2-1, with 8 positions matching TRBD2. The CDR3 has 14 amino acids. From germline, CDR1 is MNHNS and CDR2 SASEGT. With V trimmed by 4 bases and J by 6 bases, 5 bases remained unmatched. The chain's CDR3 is CASSARGGRNEQFF. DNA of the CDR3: TGTGCCAGCAGTGCACGGGGGGGGCGCAATGAGCAGTTCTTC.

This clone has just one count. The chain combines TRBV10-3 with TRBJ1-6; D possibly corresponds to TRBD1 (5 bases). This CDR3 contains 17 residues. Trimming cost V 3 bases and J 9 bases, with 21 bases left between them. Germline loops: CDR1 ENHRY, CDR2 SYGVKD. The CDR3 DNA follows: TGTGCCATCAGTGACTCCGCCCGAGCAGGGATGAGTTCACCCCTCCACTTT. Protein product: CAISDSARAGMSSPLHF.

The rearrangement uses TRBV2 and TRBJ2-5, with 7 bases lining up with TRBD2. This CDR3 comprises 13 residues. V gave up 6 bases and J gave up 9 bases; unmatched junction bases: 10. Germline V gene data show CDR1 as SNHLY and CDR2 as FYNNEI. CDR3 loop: CASSPSRGESQYF. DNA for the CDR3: TGTGCCAGCAGCCCGAGCCGGGGGGAGTCCCAGTACTTC.

The CDR3 loop reads CASSWAHSGANVLTF. Written as DNA, the CDR3 is TGTGCCAGCAGTTGGGCGCACTCTGGGGCCAACGTCCTGACTTTC. The genes are TRBV28 and TRBJ2-6, with D uncertain. The CDR3 consists of 15 residues. Germline V gene data show CDR1 as MDHEN and CDR2 as SYDVKM. V was cut by 4 bases and J by 0 bases, with 7 bases left in between.

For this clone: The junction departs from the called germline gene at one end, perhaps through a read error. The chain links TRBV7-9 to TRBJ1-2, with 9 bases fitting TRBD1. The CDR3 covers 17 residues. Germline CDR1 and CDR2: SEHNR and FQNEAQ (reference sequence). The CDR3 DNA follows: TGTTCCAGCAGCTTAGCGGGACAGGGTCGCGCTAACTATGGCTACACCTTC. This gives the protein CSSSLAGQGRANYGYTF.

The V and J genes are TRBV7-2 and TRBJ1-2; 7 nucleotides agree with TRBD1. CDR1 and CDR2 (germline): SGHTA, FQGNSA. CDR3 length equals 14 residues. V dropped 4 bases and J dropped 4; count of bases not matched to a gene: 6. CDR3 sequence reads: CASSSQGRVYGYTF. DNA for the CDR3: TGTGCCAGCAGCTCACAGGGGCGCGTCTATGGCTACACCTTC. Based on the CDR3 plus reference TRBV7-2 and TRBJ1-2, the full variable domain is GAGVSQSPSNKVTEKGKDVELRCDPISGHTALYWYRQSLGQGLEFLIYFQGNSAPDKSGLPSDRFSAERTGGSVSTLTIQRTQQEDSAVYLCASSSQGRVYGYTFGSGTRLTVV.

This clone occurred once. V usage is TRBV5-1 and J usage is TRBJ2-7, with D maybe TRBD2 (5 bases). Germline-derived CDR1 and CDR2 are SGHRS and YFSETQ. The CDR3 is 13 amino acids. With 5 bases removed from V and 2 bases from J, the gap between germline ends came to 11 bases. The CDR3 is CASSSPGTYEQYF. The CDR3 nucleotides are TGCGCCAGCAGTTCCCCGGGAACCTACGAGCAGTACTTC.

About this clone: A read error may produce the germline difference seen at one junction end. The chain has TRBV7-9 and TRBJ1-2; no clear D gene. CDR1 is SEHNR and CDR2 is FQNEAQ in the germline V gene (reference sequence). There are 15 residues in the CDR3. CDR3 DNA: TGTTCCAGCAGCTTAGACGAGGGTATCGGCTATGGCTACACCTTC. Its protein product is CSSSLDEGIGYGYTF.

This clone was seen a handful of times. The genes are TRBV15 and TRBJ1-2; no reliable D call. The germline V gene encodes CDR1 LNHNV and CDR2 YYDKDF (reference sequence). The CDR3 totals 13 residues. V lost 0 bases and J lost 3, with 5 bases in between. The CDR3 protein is CATSRDVDYGYTF. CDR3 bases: TGTGCCACCAGCAGAGATGTAGACTATGGCTACACCTTC.

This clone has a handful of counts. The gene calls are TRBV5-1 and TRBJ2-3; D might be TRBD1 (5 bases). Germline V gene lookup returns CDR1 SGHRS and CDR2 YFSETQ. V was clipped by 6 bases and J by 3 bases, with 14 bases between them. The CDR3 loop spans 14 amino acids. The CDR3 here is CASKLPGSTDTQYF. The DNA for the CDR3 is TGCGCCAGCAAACTCCCAGGGTCTACAGATACGCAGTATTTT.

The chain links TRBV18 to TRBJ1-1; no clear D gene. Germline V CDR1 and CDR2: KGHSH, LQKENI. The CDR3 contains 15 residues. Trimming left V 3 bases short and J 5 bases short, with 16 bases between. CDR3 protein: CASSPPAGWKTEAFF. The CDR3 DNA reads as TGTGCCAGCTCACCCCCGGCGGGATGGAAAACTGAAGCTTTCTTT. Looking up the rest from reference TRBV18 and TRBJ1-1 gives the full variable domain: NAGVMQNPRHLVRRRGQEARLRCSPMKGHSHVYWYRQLPEEGLKFMVYLQKENIIDESGMPKERFSAEFPKEGPSILRIQQVVRGDSAAYFCASSPPAGWKTEAFFGQGTRLTVV.

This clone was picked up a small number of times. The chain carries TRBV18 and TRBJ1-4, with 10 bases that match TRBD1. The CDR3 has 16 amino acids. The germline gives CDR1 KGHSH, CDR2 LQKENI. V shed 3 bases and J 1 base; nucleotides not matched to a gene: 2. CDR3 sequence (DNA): TGTGCCAGCTCACCGGGACAGGGGATAACTAATGAAAAACTGTTTTTT. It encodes CASSPGQGITNEKLFF. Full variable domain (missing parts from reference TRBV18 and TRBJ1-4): NAGVMQNPRHLVRRRGQEARLRCSPMKGHSHVYWYRQLPEEGLKFMVYLQKENIIDESGMPKERFSAEFPKEGPSILRIQQVVRGDSAAYFCASSPGQGITNEKLFFGSGTQLSVL.

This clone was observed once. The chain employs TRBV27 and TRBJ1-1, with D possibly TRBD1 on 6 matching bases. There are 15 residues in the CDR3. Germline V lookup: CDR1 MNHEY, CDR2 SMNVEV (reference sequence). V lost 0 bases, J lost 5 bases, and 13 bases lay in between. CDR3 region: CASSLSAVQGTEAFF. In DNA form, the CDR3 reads TGTGCCAGCAGTTTATCGGCTGTACAGGGAACTGAAGCTTTCTTT.

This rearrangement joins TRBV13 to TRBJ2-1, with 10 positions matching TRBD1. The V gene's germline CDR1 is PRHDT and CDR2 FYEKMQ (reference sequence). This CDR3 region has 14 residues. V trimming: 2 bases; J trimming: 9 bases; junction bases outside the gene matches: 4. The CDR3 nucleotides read TGTGCCAGCAGCTTAACGGGACAGGGGTTTGAGCAGTTCTTC. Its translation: CASSLTGQGFEQFF.

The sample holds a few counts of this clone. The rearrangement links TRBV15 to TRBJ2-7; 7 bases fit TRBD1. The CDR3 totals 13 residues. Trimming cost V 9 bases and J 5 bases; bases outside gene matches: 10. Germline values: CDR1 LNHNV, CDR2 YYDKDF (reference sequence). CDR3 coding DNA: TGTGCCACACGAGGACAGGCAACGGACGAGCAGTACTTC. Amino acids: CATRGQATDEQYF.

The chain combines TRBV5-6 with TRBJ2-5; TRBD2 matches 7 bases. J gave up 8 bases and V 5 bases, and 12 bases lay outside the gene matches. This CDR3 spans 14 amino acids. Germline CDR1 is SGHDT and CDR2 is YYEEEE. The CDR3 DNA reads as TGTGCCAGCAGAGGGATGGGCGGGGAGGGAACCCAGTACTTC. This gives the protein CASRGMGGEGTQYF.

The CDR3 spells CASSPRTGSRFF. CDR3 nucleotides: TGTGCCAGCAGCCCTAGGACAGGAAGCCGGTTCTTC. V and J are TRBV14 and TRBJ2-1; 7 nucleotides agree with TRBD1. The junction had 9 bases not matched to a gene; V was cut back by 4 bases and J by 15 bases. Germline V lookup: CDR1 SGHDN, CDR2 FVKESK. The CDR3 totals 12 residues.

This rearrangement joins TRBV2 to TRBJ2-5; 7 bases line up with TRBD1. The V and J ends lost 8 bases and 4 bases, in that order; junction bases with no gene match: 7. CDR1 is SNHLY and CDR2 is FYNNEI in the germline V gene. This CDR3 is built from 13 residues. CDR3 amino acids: CASHRGLSETQYF. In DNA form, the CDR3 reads TGTGCCAGCCACAGGGGTCTGTCAGAGACCCAGTACTTC.